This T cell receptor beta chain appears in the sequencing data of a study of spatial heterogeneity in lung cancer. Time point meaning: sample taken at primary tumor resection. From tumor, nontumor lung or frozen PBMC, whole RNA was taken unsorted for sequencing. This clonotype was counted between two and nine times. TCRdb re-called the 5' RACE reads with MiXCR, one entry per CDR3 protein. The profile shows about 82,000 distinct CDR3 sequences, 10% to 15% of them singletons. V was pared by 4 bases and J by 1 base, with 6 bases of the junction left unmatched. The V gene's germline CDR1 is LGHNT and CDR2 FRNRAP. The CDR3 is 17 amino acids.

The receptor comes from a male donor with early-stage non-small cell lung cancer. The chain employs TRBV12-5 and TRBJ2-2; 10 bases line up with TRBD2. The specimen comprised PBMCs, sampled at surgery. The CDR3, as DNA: TGTGCTAGTGGTTCCTCCTTAGCGGGAGGGAACACCGGGGAGCTGTTTTTT. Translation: CASGSSLAGGNTGELFF.